The sample holds many counts of the clone carrying this T cell receptor beta chain. The sample is drawn from a study of neurological immune-mediated disorders. Using its own MiXCR run on the 5' RACE reads, TCRdb lists one record per CDR3 protein. The sample comprises approximately 46,000 distinct CDR3 sequences, about a tenth of which are singletons, and under 2% rests with the top ten. Germline V lookup: CDR1 SQVTM, CDR2 ANQGSEA. Trimming shortened V by 6 bases and J by 3 bases, and 14 bases separated the two germline ends. There are 13 residues in the CDR3. Time point given: longitudinal time-point 1 (baseline).

This chain connects TRBV29-1 to TRBJ1-1; TRBD1 is a possible D gene (5 bases). Source material: PBMCs. This TCR derives from a woman between 35 and 50 years old in good health. The CDR3 region is CSVLGHPYTEAFF. The DNA of the CDR3 is TGCAGCGTCCTTGGACATCCGTACACTGAAGCTTTCTTT.